This is a list of T cell receptor beta chains from one sample in a study of blood T cell repertoires in COVID-19. Sequencing used immunoSEQ multiplex PCR; TCRdb keeps in-frame clones, though not all of them. The data contain 290,000 or so clones, 65% to 90% of them singletons. The sequenced material came from peripheral blood. Receptor source: a man aged 50-59 years with active or convalescent COVID-19. CDR3s include the opening cysteine and the closing phenylalanine or tryptophan. The D gene is left open where the match is weak. Rows give clone size only sometimes, using once, few, many, or a class for an expanded clone.

cdr3_aa cdr3_nt j_call clone_size cdr3_length d_call v_call
CASSLSGNQPQHF TGTGCCAGCAGCCTAAGTGGCAATCAGCCCCAGCATTTT TRBJ1-5 . 13 . TRBV28
CASSAEGMNTEAFF TGTGCCAGCAGCGCGGAGGGTATGAACACTGAAGCTTTCTTT TRBJ1-1 . 14 . TRBV9
CASSIEAQTKNIQYF TGTGCCAGCTCAATTGAGGCACAAACCAAAAACATTCAGTACTTC TRBJ2-4 . 15 . TRBV18
CASSRGTGYDNEQFF TGTGCCAGCAGCCGCGGGACAGGGTACGACAATGAGCAGTTCTTC TRBJ2-1 few 15 TRBD1 TRBV6-2/TRBV6-3
CASSPPTGRDTGELFF TGTGCCAGCTCACCACCGACAGGGCGGGACACCGGGGAGCTGTTTTTT TRBJ2-2 . 16 TRBD1 TRBV18
CASRPGADQPQHF TGTGCCAGTAGGCCAGGGGCGGATCAGCCCCAGCATTTT TRBJ1-5 . 13 . TRBV19
CASSLDSASAGYGYTF TGCGCCAGCAGCTTGGATTCGGCCAGTGCGGGGTATGGCTACACCTTC TRBJ1-2 . 16 . TRBV5-1
CASSASGGTTNEKLFF TGTGCCAGCAGCGCATCAGGGGGGACAACTAATGAAAAACTGTTTTTT TRBJ1-4 . 16 TRBD1 TRBV9
CASSWSTTPYNEKLFF TGTGCCAGCAGCTGGTCGACTACGCCTTACAATGAAAAACTGTTTTTT TRBJ1-4 . 16 . TRBV5-6
CASYPGTGRHTIYF TGTGCCAGCTATCCCGGGACAGGGAGACACACCATATATTTT TRBJ1-3 . 14 TRBD1 TRBV2
CASSGTGGTYEQYF TGTGCCAGTAGTGGAACAGGGGGAACCTACGAGCAGTACTTC TRBJ2-7 . 14 TRBD1 TRBV19
CASSVQGSNEKLFF TGTGCCAGCAGCGTCCAGGGGTCTAATGAAAAACTGTTTTTT TRBJ1-4 . 14 . TRBV5-4
CASSLIGNSPLHF TGCGCCAGCAGCTTAATCGGGAATTCACCCCTCCACTTT TRBJ1-6 . 13 . TRBV5-1
CASSYMGQGRETQYF TGTGCCAGCAGCTATATGGGACAGGGGAGGGAGACCCAGTACTTC TRBJ2-5 . 15 TRBD1 TRBV5-4
CASSFPGRGTDTQYF TGTGCCAGCAGCTTCCCCGGGCGGGGCACAGATACGCAGTATTTT TRBJ2-3 . 15 . TRBV7-6
CASSTQQGGGYTF TGTGCCAGCAGCACCCAGCAGGGGGGCGGCTACACCTTC TRBJ1-2 . 13 TRBD1 TRBV7-9
CASSAGGGYTF TGTGCCAGCAGTGCAGGGGGTGGCTACACCTTC TRBJ1-2 . 11 TRBD1 TRBV12-3/TRBV12-4
CASSFDSLPLAPTDTQYF TGTGCCAGCAGCTTCGACTCACTCCCACTAGCGCCCACAGATACGCAGTATTTT TRBJ2-3 once 18 TRBD2 TRBV7-8
CASTLTGRETQYF TGTGCCAGCACCTTGACAGGGAGAGAGACCCAGTACTTC TRBJ2-5 . 13 TRBD1 TRBV28
CASTWGTSNYGYTF TGTGCCAGCACCTGGGGCACCTCTAACTATGGCTACACCTTC TRBJ1-2 few 14 . TRBV28
CASSPDRPNQPQHF TGTGCCAGCAGCCCCGACAGACCCAATCAGCCCCAGCATTTT TRBJ1-5 . 14 . TRBV7-2
CASSKGDGYTF TGTGCCAGCTCAAAAGGGGATGGCTACACCTTC TRBJ1-2 . 11 . TRBV18
CASSLDTPEHGYTF TGTGCCAGCAGTTTAGACACCCCAGAACATGGCTACACCTTC TRBJ1-2 . 14 . TRBV28
CASSPRGGNEKLFF TGTGCCAGCAGCCCCCGGGGGGGGAATGAAAAACTGTTTTTT TRBJ1-4 . 14 . TRBV14
CASSNSGSRIDTQYF TGTGCCAGTAGTAATAGCGGGAGCAGGATAGATACGCAGTATTTT TRBJ2-3 . 15 TRBD2 TRBV19
CASSYGGGQPQHF TGTGCCAGCAGTTACGGGGGAGGTCAGCCCCAGCATTTT TRBJ1-5 . 13 . TRBV6-5
CASRLQNTEAFF TGTGCAAGTCGCTTACAGAACACTGAAGCTTTCTTT TRBJ1-1 . 12 . TRBV12-2
CAIAQLQTDTQYF TGTGCCATCGCCCAACTCCAAACAGATACGCAGTATTTT TRBJ2-3 . 13 . TRBV10-3
CASTPGLAGYEQYF TGTGCCAGCACGCCGGGACTAGCGGGCTACGAGCAGTACTTC TRBJ2-7 . 14 TRBD2 TRBV5-6
CASSRGFSGANVLTF TGTGCCAGCAGCCGAGGCTTCTCTGGGGCCAACGTCCTGACTTTC TRBJ2-6 . 15 . TRBV6-2/TRBV6-3
CASSSDRGTEAFF TGTGCCAGCAGCTCCGACAGGGGTACTGAAGCTTTCTTT TRBJ1-1 . 13 TRBD1 TRBV5-5
CASSQQGLEQYF TGTGCCAGCAGTCAACAGGGCTTGGAGCAGTACTTC TRBJ2-7 once 12 . TRBV12-3/TRBV12-4
CASSESAVANTEAFF TGTGCCAGCTCAGAGTCGGCGGTGGCGAACACTGAAGCTTTCTTT TRBJ1-1 once 15 . TRBV18
CATSTTSYNEQFF TGTGCCACCAGCACGACTAGCTACAATGAGCAGTTCTTC TRBJ2-1 . 13 . TRBV24-1
CASSVGSGPYNEQFF TGTGCCAGCAGCGTAGGCAGCGGGCCGTACAATGAGCAGTTCTTC TRBJ2-1 once 15 . TRBV9
CSVELTGVSYEQYF TGCAGCGTTGAATTGACAGGGGTAAGCTACGAGCAGTACTTC TRBJ2-7 . 14 TRBD1 TRBV29-1
CASSLGSSGGYNEQFF TGTGCCAGCAGCTTAGGGAGTAGCGGGGGCTACAATGAGCAGTTCTTC TRBJ2-1 . 16 TRBD2 TRBV7-3
CASSVGSDYGYTF TGTGCCAGCAGCGTAGGTTCGGACTATGGCTACACCTTC TRBJ1-2 . 13 . TRBV9
CASSPMGTVNEKLFF TGTGCCAGCTCACCAATGGGGACAGTGAATGAAAAACTGTTTTTT TRBJ1-4 . 15 TRBD1 TRBV18
CASSLGPSSEQYF TGTGCCAGCAGCTTAGGGCCCTCCTCCGAGCAGTACTTC TRBJ2-7 . 13 . TRBV7-9
CASSFATTEAFF TGTGCCAGCAGTTTCGCCACTACTGAAGCTTTCTTT TRBJ1-1 once 12 . TRBV12-3/TRBV12-4
CAYDRNPNTEAFF TGTGCCTATGACAGGAACCCGAACACTGAAGCTTTCTTT TRBJ1-1 . 13 . TRBV30
CASSPRSRFYSGSPLHF TGTGCCAGCAGTCCTCGGTCCCGATTCTACAGTGGTTCACCCCTCCACTTT TRBJ1-6 . 17 . TRBV27
CASSSVSLAGGQFF TGCGCCAGCAGCTCGGTGTCTCTAGCGGGAGGCCAGTTCTTC TRBJ2-1 . 14 TRBD2 TRBV5-1
CASSAQGDSNQPQHF TGTGCCAGTAGTGCACAGGGCGATAGCAATCAGCCCCAGCATTTT TRBJ1-5 . 15 . TRBV19
CASSFTGTEQETQYF TGTGCCAGCAGCTTTACCGGGACAGAACAAGAGACCCAGTACTTC TRBJ2-5 . 15 TRBD1 TRBV11-2
CASSLGQIYGYTF TGTGCCAGCAGCTTGGGGCAGATCTATGGCTACACCTTC TRBJ1-2 . 13 . TRBV5-6